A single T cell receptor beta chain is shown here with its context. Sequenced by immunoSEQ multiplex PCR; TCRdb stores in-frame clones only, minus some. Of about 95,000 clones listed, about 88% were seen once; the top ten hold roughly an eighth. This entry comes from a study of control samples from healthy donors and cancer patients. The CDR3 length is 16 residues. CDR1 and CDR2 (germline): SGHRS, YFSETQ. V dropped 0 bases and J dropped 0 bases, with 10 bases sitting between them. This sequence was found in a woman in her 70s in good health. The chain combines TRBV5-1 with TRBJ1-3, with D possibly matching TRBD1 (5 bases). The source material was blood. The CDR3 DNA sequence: TGCGCCAGCAGCTTGGATGGGGGATACTCTGGAAACACCATATATTTT. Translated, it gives CASSLDGGYSGNTIYF.